This paragraph covers one T cell receptor (beta chain) sequence. CD45RO-negative, CCR7-positively selected cells formed the naive CD8 fraction, excluding terminally differentiated effector memory CD45RA+ cells. Sequencing used immunoSEQ multiplex PCR; TCRdb keeps in-frame clones, though not all of them. The sample carries around 2,100,000 clones, approximately 94% recorded once. The source of the sample is a study of shared clonotypes between healthy human individuals. This CDR3 is 14 amino acids long. The germline V gene encodes CDR1 SGHDN and CDR2 FVKESK. V was clipped by 7 bases and J by 0 bases, with 12 bases between them.

The chain employs TRBV14 and TRBJ1-1; the D gene is possibly TRBD1 (5 bases). This receptor was taken from a man younger than 35 in good health. The specimen sequenced was naive CD8+ T cells sorted from blood. The CDR3 coding sequence is TGTGCCAGCACTTTAGGGGACCTGAACACTGAAGCTTTCTTT. This translates into CASTLGDLNTEAFF.